A selection of T cell receptor beta chains follows, all from one sample in a study of T-cell reconstitution after alpha-beta-depleted transplantation in children. Via MiXCR, TCRdb re-called the PCR reads, giving one row per CDR3 protein. The sample shows around 200,000 distinct CDR3 sequences, 6% to 7% of them seen only once. This material consisted of PBMCs from the stem cell graft donor, taken from the stem cell graft. The receptors shown here come from a human donor who donated a stem cell graft to a child with Wiskott-Aldrich syndrome. The CDR3 runs from the conserved cysteine through the conserved F or W.

V: TRBV19
J: TRBJ1-5
CDR3: CASSIAPQPQHF

V: TRBV6-1
J: TRBJ2-2
CDR3: CASSAQMAGELFF

V: TRBV5-1
J: TRBJ2-3
CDR3: CASSPAISGFTDTQYF

V: TRBV12-3/TRBV12-4
J: TRBJ1-5
CDR3: CASRGDILSNQPQHF

V: TRBV7-8
J: TRBJ2-7
CDR3: CASSLAESKQYEQYF

V: TRBV3-1
J: TRBJ2-3
CDR3: CASSRIEATDTQYF

V: TRBV29-1
J: TRBJ2-7
CDR3: CSASSPSYEQYF

V: TRBV7-9
J: TRBJ2-5
CDR3: CASNFDTRRGETQYF

V: TRBV5-1
J: TRBJ2-3
CDR3: CASSLDRPDTDTQYF

V: TRBV5-1
J: TRBJ2-1
CDR3: CASSSRSPTSGRYNEQFF

V: TRBV5-8
J: TRBJ2-7
CDR3: CASSPWDRELYEQYF

V: TRBV20-1
J: TRBJ1-5
CDR3: CSASTFRGQPQHF

V: TRBV5-5
J: TRBJ2-7
CDR3: CASSIAVEGQIYEQYF

V: TRBV6-4
J: TRBJ1-2
CDR3: CASSDFPGGGYTF

V: TRBV5-1
J: TRBJ2-7
CDR3: CASSLAGRSYEQYF

V: TRBV19
J: TRBJ1-2
CDR3: CASTRRQGAAPGYTF

V: TRBV6-2/TRBV6-3
J: TRBJ1-2
CDR3: CASSPRQQFGGYTF

V: TRBV20-1
J: TRBJ2-7
CDR3: CSASVTGTGSYEQYF

V: TRBV28
J: TRBJ2-1
CDR3: CASSFRARPSSYNEQFF

V: TRBV20-1
J: TRBJ2-3
CDR3: CSARDLGVGDTQYF

V: TRBV6-1
J: TRBJ2-5
CDR3: CASSGLVGETQYF

V: TRBV6-2/TRBV6-3
J: TRBJ2-3
CDR3: CASGREPPADTQYF

V: TRBV5-5
J: TRBJ2-4
CDR3: CASSYVRPSDIQYF

V: TRBV11-2
J: TRBJ2-1
CDR3: CASSLELQGMTHEQFF

V: TRBV6-5
J: TRBJ1-4
CDR3: CASSYDRGLNEKLFF

V: TRBV7-2
J: TRBJ1-5
CDR3: CASSPRTNQPQHF

V: TRBV11-2
J: TRBJ2-1
CDR3: CASSLAGGVNEQFF

V: TRBV24-1
J: TRBJ1-5
CDR3: CATSDPRTGGIQPQHF

V: TRBV20-1
J: TRBJ2-2
CDR3: CSALAGPLRELFF

V: TRBV29-1
J: TRBJ1-2
CDR3: CSVEGDGDFYGYTF

V: TRBV27
J: TRBJ1-6
CDR3: CASRVLGSRVSPLHF

V: TRBV6-5
J: TRBJ1-5
CDR3: CASSQQSNQPQHF

V: TRBV6-5
J: TRBJ2-7
CDR3: CASSSGQGKHEQYF

V: TRBV6-6
J: TRBJ2-1
CDR3: CASSLTGDNEQFF

V: TRBV20-1
J: TRBJ1-1
CDR3: CSALGQGAQSTEAFF

V: TRBV30
J: TRBJ2-3
CDR3: CAWSVEDRSTDTQYF

V: TRBV12-3/TRBV12-4
J: TRBJ2-7
CDR3: CASSWVSYEQYF

V: TRBV29-1
J: TRBJ2-5
CDR3: CSVDFLGGSAYQETQYF

V: TRBV6-2/TRBV6-3
J: TRBJ2-3
CDR3: CASSYSTGDYKLSTDTQYF

V: TRBV6-1
J: TRBJ2-7
CDR3: CASSLAGSPEQYF

V: TRBV12-3/TRBV12-4
J: TRBJ1-1
CDR3: CASSPALNTEAFF

V: TRBV25-1
J: TRBJ1-1
CDR3: CASSESTRGVNTEAFF

V: TRBV27
J: TRBJ1-2
CDR3: CASSLDFGTGLDYGYTF

V: TRBV6-1
J: TRBJ1-1
CDR3: CASSPRTEMNTEAFF

V: TRBV7-6
J: TRBJ2-6
CDR3: CASSLKSSAALSGANVLTF

V: TRBV2
J: TRBJ1-2
CDR3: CASCDNNRVVYGYTF

V: TRBV24-1
J: TRBJ2-1
CDR3: CATSDGLAGHEQFF

V: TRBV5-6
J: TRBJ1-1
CDR3: CASSPDRGSRDTEAFF

V: TRBV12-3/TRBV12-4
J: TRBJ2-7
CDR3: CASSLERTSGVHEQYF

V: TRBV6-5
J: TRBJ2-7
CDR3: CASSYVPLSLPSYEQYF

V: TRBV3-1
J: TRBJ2-1
CDR3: CASSHQTYSYNEQFF

V: TRBV7-2
J: TRBJ2-7
CDR3: CASSPGTGRPYEQYF

V: TRBV19
J: TRBJ2-2
CDR3: CASQNTGELFF

V: TRBV12-3/TRBV12-4
J: TRBJ2-5
CDR3: CASSLGSQETQYF

V: TRBV4-1
J: TRBJ2-2
CDR3: CASSQGGQYTGELFF

V: TRBV10-2
J: TRBJ2-3
CDR3: CASSDASTDTQYF

V: TRBV6-1
J: TRBJ1-6
CDR3: CATSDWTGNSPLHF

V: TRBV14
J: TRBJ2-1
CDR3: CASSLIHLYNEQFF

V: TRBV20-1
J: TRBJ2-5
CDR3: CSARTRAPKGGTQYF

V: TRBV5-1
J: TRBJ1-1
CDR3: CASSLNGLSNTEAFF